This TCR beta chain came from a study of vaccination and CD4 T cells after COVID-19. Overall study: Each person enrolled got two BNT162b2 or mRNA-1273 vaccine doses. A CEFX pool, an HIV-1 Nef pool, or no peptide went to control cultures. Findings of the study overall: Spike mono-reactive status applied to 304 of 307 vaccine-specific clones in convalescent patients.

Sample treatment: approximately 11-day PBMC culture with coronavirus spike peptide pools or control peptides (ViraFEST assay). Convalescent patients tested SARS-CoV-2 PCR positive from March to December 2020, before Alpha, Beta and Delta emerged. An Oncomine TCR Beta short-read assay was used to sequence the DNA from cultured CD4+ T cells. TCRdb fed the PCR reads into MiXCR, producing one record per CDR3 protein. This table has around 3,900 distinct CDR3 sequences, 15% to 20% appearing once. The V segment lost 3 bases and the J segment 4 bases; nucleotides outside the gene matches: 10. The CDR3 loop spans 16 amino acids. Germline CDR1 LGHNA, CDR2 YNFKEQ. To note about this clonotype: Its antigen is undetermined.

The specimen was CD4+ T cells from blood, cultured in vitro. The clonotype was recovered from a human donor who had recovered from COVID-19. This chain links TRBV4-2 with TRBJ1-2, with 8 bases that match TRBD1. CDR3 coding DNA: TGTGCCAGCAGCCAGGCTAGTGACAGGGGAATCTATGGCTACACCTTC. Protein product: CASSQASDRGIYGYTF.